These T cell receptor beta chains were read from a single sample in a study of T cells in Graves' hyperthyroidism and ophthalmopathy. MiXCR, applied by TCRdb to the multiplex PCR reads, yields one record per CDR3 protein. The sample contains about 350,000 distinct CDR3 sequences, over 11% of which appear only once. The sequenced sample consisted of blood. The receptors derive from a young woman with Graves' hyperthyroidism. Each CDR3 is given with its conserved first and last residue. The order of the fields is J gene, V gene, CDR3 protein.

j_gene: TRBJ1-1
v_gene: TRBV5-1
CDR3aa: CASSLGTGVGEAFF

j_gene: TRBJ2-2
v_gene: TRBV11-2
CDR3aa: CASSHPVGWGMNTGELFF

j_gene: TRBJ1-2
v_gene: TRBV27
CDR3aa: CASSERRRTGLTYGYTF

j_gene: TRBJ2-7
v_gene: TRBV27
CDR3aa: CASSFSGGGEPGYEQYF

j_gene: TRBJ2-1
v_gene: TRBV29-1
CDR3aa: CSVDASQLEQFF

j_gene: TRBJ1-5
v_gene: TRBV7-2
CDR3aa: CASSPRTGKQQPQHF

j_gene: TRBJ2-5
v_gene: TRBV20-1
CDR3aa: CSASPTWDGRKYF

j_gene: TRBJ2-7
v_gene: TRBV11-2
CDR3aa: CASSRTGTSYEQYF

j_gene: TRBJ1-4
v_gene: TRBV5-5
CDR3aa: CASSADRADEKLFF

j_gene: TRBJ2-1
v_gene: TRBV10-3
CDR3aa: CAISESTSEQFF

j_gene: TRBJ2-1
v_gene: TRBV28
CDR3aa: CASSGLAANEQFF

j_gene: TRBJ2-7
v_gene: TRBV4-2
CDR3aa: CASSQWDGYEQYF

j_gene: TRBJ1-1
v_gene: TRBV27
CDR3aa: CASSSEQMNTEAFF

j_gene: TRBJ2-7
v_gene: TRBV11-1
CDR3aa: CASSPGTDYEQYF

j_gene: TRBJ2-3
v_gene: TRBV11-2
CDR3aa: CASSLWASGTDTQYF

j_gene: TRBJ2-7
v_gene: TRBV11-2
CDR3aa: CASSRIGVPDEQYF

j_gene: TRBJ2-2
v_gene: TRBV7-7
CDR3aa: CASSPSGSTGELFF

j_gene: TRBJ1-5
v_gene: TRBV12-3/TRBV12-4
CDR3aa: CASSRMSGGLQPQHF